This T cell receptor beta chain was recovered during a study of CD8 T cells in ankylosing spondylitis. Study-wide results and limits: CD8+ disease-linked clones were present at relatively low frequencies in blood. Clones tied to disease were said to be significantly enriched in matched ankylosing spondylitis synovial fluid. Certain motif variants had earlier appeared in reactive arthritis synovial fluid and blood.

TCRdb analysed the 5' RACE reads with MiXCR anew, one entry per CDR3 protein. The sample has around 280,000 distinct CDR3 sequences, around 20% seen once. This clonotype was seen only a few times. Its antigen is currently unknown. The V gene's germline CDR1 is SGHVS and CDR2 FQNEAQ. This CDR3 is built from 17 residues. V lost 1 base, J lost 6 bases, and 9 bases stayed unmatched. Sequenced input: blood, either unsorted or a sorted T cell fraction (not recorded which). The gene calls are TRBV7-8 and TRBJ1-4; 9 bases align to TRBD1. This sequence was found in a male donor with ankylosing spondylitis or in good health (not recorded which). The CDR3 here is CASSLGGQGRADEKLFF. The CDR3 coding sequence is TGTGCCAGCAGCTTAGGGGGACAGGGCCGAGCGGATGAAAAACTGTTTTTT.